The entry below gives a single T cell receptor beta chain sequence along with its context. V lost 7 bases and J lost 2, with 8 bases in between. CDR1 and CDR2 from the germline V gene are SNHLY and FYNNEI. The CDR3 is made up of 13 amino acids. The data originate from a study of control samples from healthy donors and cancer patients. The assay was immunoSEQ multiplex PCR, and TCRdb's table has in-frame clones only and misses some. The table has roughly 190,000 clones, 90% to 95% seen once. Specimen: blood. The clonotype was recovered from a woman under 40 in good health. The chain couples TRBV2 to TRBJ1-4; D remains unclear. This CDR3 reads CASTGRTNEKLFF. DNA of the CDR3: TGTGCCAGCACCGGACGGACTAATGAAAAACTGTTTTTT.